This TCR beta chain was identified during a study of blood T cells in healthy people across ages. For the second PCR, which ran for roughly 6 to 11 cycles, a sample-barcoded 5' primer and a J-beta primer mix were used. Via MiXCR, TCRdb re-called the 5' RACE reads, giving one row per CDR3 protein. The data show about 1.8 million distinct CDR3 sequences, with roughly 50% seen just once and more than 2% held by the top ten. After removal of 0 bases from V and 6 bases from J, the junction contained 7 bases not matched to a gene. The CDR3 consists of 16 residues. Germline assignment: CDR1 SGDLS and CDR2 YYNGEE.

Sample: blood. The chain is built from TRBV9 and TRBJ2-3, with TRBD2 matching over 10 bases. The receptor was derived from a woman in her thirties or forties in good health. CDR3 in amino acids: CASSVGGSGGFDTQYF. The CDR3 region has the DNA TGTGCCAGCAGCGTAGGGGGTAGCGGGGGGTTCGATACGCAGTATTTT.